This T cell receptor beta chain was obtained from a study of OX40 agonist ivuxolimab in advanced cancers. General notes on the study: Ivuxolimab was a fully human IgG2 agonistic monoclonal antibody targeting the costimulatory receptor OX40 (CD134). Intravenous ivuxolimab was administered to patients every 2 weeks at six dose levels: 0.01, 0.1, 0.3, 1.5, 3 and 10 mg/kg. Of the approximately 50 dose-escalation patients, hepatocellular carcinoma was present in some 19, melanoma in roughly 15, renal cell carcinoma in 9 and head and neck cancer in 9. The dose-escalation cohort was around 83% male with a mean age of roughly 62 years, ranging from roughly 23 to 90. Prior anti-PD-1, anti-PD-L1 or anti-CTLA-4 therapy was permitted, and checkpoint inhibitors had been received by roughly 40% of dose-escalation patients. Partial responses occurred in three dose-escalation patients: two with cutaneous melanoma and one with hepatocellular carcinoma. The purpose of peripheral TCRbeta sequencing was to test whether ivuxolimab changed TCR sequence diversity and led to clonal T-cell expansion. The paper covers the monotherapy dose-escalation part of the phase I ivuxolimab trial, which included N ≈ 54 patients. Results the study describes overall, beyond this receptor: At doses of 0.1 to 3.0 mg/kg, clonal expansion of both CD4+ and CD8+ blood T cells was observed from baseline to week 6. Low levels of normalized T-cell clonal expansion were also seen in some patients who did not respond. After ivuxolimab, more expanded clones were found on average in CD8+ T cells than in CD4+ T cells. Which antigens the clonally expanded peripheral T cells were specific for was not determined. In partial responders in the 0.1-3.0 mg/kg groups, normalized peripheral clonal expansion was found to be among the lowest, especially among CD8+ T cells.

Genomic DNA was extracted from sorted cells for sequencing of the TCRbeta CDR3 region. TCRbeta CDR3 regions were sequenced using the immunoSEQ Assay. TCRdb re-hosts the immuneACCESS table, in-frame sequences only. Its copies lack some clones; in the studies checked, an unresolved V gene accounts for under half of them, and the cause for the rest is not known. Here the sample has around 50,000 clones; 75% to 85% occur a single time. Jointly, the top ten make up approximately 0.69% of the sample. The table lists this clone with a count of one. The antigen it recognizes is unknown. Base qualities are not at hand, and no much larger clone is one base apart. The trial excluded patients who had a history of autoimmune disease or were on systemic immunosuppression. In every dose cohort, peripheral blood was drawn for TCR sequencing at baseline, cycle 4 day 1, and cycle 7 day 1. Samples came from an open-label, multicenter, first-in-human phase I dose-escalation trial of ivuxolimab. The trial enrolled adults with locally advanced or metastatic head and neck squamous cell, hepatocellular, melanoma or renal cell carcinoma. Before TCR sequencing, CD4+ and CD8+ T cells were separately sorted from peripheral blood.

The CDR3 holds 15 amino acids from the cysteine to the phenylalanine. Kept here is only the CDR3 DNA, which spans 45 bases and is read in frame from base 1. V and J are truncated by 5 bases and 4 bases respectively, leaving an intervening sequence of 17 bases. Looking up the germline V gene yields CDR1 SGHNT and CDR2 YENEEA. The receptor was derived from an adult with an advanced solid tumor such as melanoma, head and neck, liver or kidney cancer. This receptor chain uses TRBV11-3 and TRBJ1-1; 6 matching bases give a weak D call of TRBD1. This specimen consisted of CD4+ or CD8+ T cells sorted from blood, obtained in a trial of the OX40 agonist ivuxolimab. The bases read TGTGCCAGCAGCGCAAACAGGGTGGTAGGCACTGAAGCTTTCTTT. Its coded protein is CASSANRVVGTEAFF.